This is a list of T cell receptor beta chains from one sample in a study of molecular identifiers for immune sequencing clone quantification. TCRdb re-derived calls from the PCR reads in MiXCR, one entry per CDR3 protein. Of 250,000 to 400,000 distinct CDR3 sequences in the sample, about a fifth were seen once. Material for sequencing was naive CD8+ T cells from blood, with Jurkat cell RNA spiked in. These receptors were taken from a human donor in good health. Some libraries in this study had Jurkat cell RNA spiked in. The CDR3 runs from the conserved cysteine through the conserved F or W. D genes are given only for firm matches. Part of the rows lack a size; the others show once, few, many or a class for expanded clones.

D: TRBD1; V: TRBV2; size: many; J: TRBJ1-1; CDR3: CASSPPGTGVYTEAFF; DNA: TGTGCCAGCAGTCCACCGGGGACAGGGGTCTACACTGAAGCTTTCTTT
D: .; V: TRBV30; size: .; J: TRBJ1-1; CDR3: CAWGGAGRAEAFF; DNA: TGTGCCTGGGGAGGGGCAGGGCGGGCTGAAGCTTTCTTT
D: .; V: TRBV5-5; size: many; J: TRBJ1-1; CDR3: CASWGGMNTEAFF; DNA: TGTGCCAGCTGGGGGGGGATGAACACTGAAGCTTTCTTT
D: .; V: TRBV30; size: many; J: TRBJ1-1; CDR3: CAWSPRWGQTEAFF; DNA: TGTGCCTGGAGTCCTCGTTGGGGTCAGACTGAAGCTTTCTTT
D: TRBD1; V: TRBV7-9; size: few; J: TRBJ2-7; CDR3: CASRPTDRAYEQYF; DNA: TGTGCCAGCAGACCCACCGACAGGGCCTACGAGCAGTACTTC
D: TRBD1; V: TRBV3-1; size: .; J: TRBJ2-5; CDR3: CASSRLTGVSQETRYF; DNA: TGTGCCAGCAGCCGTCTCACAGGGGTCTCCCAAGAGACCCGGTACTTC
D: .; V: TRBV12-3/TRBV12-4; size: few; J: TRBJ1-1; CDR3: CASSHARGLNTEAFF; DNA: TGTGCCAGCAGCCACGCGAGGGGCCTGAACACTGAAGCTTTCTTT
D: .; V: TRBV9; size: few; J: TRBJ2-5; CDR3: CASSPTSYETQYF; DNA: TGTGCCAGCAGCCCTACTAGCTACGAGACCCAGTACTTC
D: TRBD1; V: TRBV19; size: .; J: TRBJ1-5; CDR3: CASSPTDRGHQPQHF; DNA: TGTGCCAGTAGTCCGACGGACAGGGGCCATCAGCCCCAGCATTTT
D: .; V: TRBV28; size: many; J: TRBJ2-3; CDR3: CASSISGVRITDTQYF; DNA: TGTGCCAGCAGTATTTCAGGGGTTCGTATCACAGATACGCAGTATTTT
D: .; V: TRBV10-3; size: .; J: TRBJ2-7; CDR3: CAIGAFEQYF; DNA: TGTGCCATCGGTGCTTTCGAGCAGTACTTC
D: TRBD1; V: TRBV19; size: few; J: TRBJ2-3; CDR3: CASSAWDRVSGDTQYF; DNA: TGTGCCAGTAGTGCCTGGGACAGGGTCTCTGGGGATACGCAGTATTTT